This section outlines one T cell receptor (beta chain) sequence together with its context. Sequencing used immunoSEQ multiplex PCR; TCRdb keeps in-frame clones, though not all of them. This table has over 55,000 clones, just over 85% appearing once. The germline V gene encodes CDR1 LNHDA and CDR2 SQIVND (reference sequence). V gave up 3 bases and J gave up 3 bases, with 9 bases separating them. This CDR3 is built from 14 residues. The sample is drawn from a study of blood T cell repertoires in COVID-19. The chain uses TRBV19 and TRBJ2-1; the D gene is possibly TRBD1 (6 bases). This receptor was taken from a human donor in a cohort sampled during active COVID-19. The sequencing sample was made of peripheral blood. The CDR3 sequence: CASSIRDNYNEQFF. The CDR3 region has the DNA TGTGCCAGTAGTATCCGGGACAACTACAATGAGCAGTTCTTC.